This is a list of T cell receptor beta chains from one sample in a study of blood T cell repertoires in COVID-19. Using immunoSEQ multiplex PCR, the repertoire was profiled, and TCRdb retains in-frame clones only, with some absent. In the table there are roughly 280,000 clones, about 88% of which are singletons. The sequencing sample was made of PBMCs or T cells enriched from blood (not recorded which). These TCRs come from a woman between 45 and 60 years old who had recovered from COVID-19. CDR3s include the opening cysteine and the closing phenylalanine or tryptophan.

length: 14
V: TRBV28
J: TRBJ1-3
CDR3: CASSLGGSGNTIYF

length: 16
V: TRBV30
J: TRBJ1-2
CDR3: CAWVPGTGVTSYGYTF

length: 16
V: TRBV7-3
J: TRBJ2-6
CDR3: CASSLSGGSGANVLTF

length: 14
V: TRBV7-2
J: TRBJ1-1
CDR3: CASSFGTVNTEAFF

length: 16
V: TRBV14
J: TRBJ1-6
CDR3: CASSQLPGQSNSPLHF

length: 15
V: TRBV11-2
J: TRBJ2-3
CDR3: CASSPLAGEVGTQYF

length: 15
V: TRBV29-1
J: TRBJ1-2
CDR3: CSVVLQGARLRGYTF

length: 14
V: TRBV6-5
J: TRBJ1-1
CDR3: CASSRLWGSTEAFF

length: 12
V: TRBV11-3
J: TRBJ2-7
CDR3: CASSLRGYEQYF

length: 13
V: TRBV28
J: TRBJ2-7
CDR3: CASSSSLAPEQYF

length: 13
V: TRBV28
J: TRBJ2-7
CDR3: CASNRYSSYEQYF

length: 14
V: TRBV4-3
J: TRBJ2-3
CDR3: CASSQVDNTDTQYF

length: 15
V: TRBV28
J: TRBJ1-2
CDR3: CASTPNGSRVRGYTF

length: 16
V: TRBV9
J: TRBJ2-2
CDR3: CASSSLAGGPTGELFF

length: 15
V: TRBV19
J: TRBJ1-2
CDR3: CASKRFTGEVYGYTF

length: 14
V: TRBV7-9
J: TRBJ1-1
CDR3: CASSLTQGAAEAFF

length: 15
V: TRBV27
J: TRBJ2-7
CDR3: CASSLVGQGLYEQYF

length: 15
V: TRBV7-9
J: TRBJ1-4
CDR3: CASSLDWTGKEKLFF

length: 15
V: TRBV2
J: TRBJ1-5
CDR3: CASSDGEVGNQPQHF

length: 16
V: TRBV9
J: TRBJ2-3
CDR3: CASSSHTTSGGDTQYF

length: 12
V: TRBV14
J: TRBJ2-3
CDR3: CASSQLTDTQYF

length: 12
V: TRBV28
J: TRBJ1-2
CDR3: CASRRQGPGYTF

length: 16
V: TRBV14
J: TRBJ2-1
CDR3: CASSQDRRELYNEQFF

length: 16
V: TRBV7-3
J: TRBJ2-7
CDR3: CASSLKGGDPRYEQYF

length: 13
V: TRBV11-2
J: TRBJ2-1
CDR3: CASSTGGAGEQFF

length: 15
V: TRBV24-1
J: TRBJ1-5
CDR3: CATQDARNSNQPQHF

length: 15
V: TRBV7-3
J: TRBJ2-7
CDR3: CASSLSADRVGRQYF

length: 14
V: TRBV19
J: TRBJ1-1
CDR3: CASNPWWGQTEAFF

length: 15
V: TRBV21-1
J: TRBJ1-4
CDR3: CASSRRKLGGEKLFF

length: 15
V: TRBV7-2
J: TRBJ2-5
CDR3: CASSQQVRDGETQYF

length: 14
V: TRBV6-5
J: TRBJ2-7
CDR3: CASSSLGPPYEQYF

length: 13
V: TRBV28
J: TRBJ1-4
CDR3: CASSLGALEKLFF

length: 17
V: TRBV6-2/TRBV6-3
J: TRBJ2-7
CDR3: CASSYGRWTTLGGEQYF

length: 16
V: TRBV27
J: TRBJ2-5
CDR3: CASSPHRGRGSETQYF

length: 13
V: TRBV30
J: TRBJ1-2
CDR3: CAWRDRGFGRYTF

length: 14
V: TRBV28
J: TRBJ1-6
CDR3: CASSGGGVNSPLHF

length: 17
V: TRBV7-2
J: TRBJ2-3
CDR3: CASSSRQLGGSTDTQYF

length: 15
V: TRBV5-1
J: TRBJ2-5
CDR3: CASSLARDRKETQYF

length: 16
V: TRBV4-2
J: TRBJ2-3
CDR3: CASSQGTGDGADTQYF

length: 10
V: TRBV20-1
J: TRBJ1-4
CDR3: CSGVGEKLFF

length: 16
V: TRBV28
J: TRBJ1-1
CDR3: CASRKTGGESGTEAFF

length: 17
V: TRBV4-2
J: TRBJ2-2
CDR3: CASSQGSGGGPTGELFF

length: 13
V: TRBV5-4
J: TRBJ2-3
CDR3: CASSSGISDTQYF

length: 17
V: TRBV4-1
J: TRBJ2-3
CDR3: CASSQVVAGVILDTQYF

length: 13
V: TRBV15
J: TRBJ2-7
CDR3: CATSSLGDYEQYF

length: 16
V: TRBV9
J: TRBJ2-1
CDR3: CASSVVAGRFLNEQFF

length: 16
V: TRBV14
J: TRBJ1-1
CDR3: CASSQGGVGGWTEAFF

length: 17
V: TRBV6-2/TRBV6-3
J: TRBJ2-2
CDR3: CASSTTSGELPTGELFF

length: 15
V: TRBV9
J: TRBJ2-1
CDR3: CASSVEPLPQVEQFF

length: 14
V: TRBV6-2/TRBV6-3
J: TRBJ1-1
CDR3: CASGPNRVGTEAFF

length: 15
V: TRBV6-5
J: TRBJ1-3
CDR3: CASSPGRVSGNTIYF

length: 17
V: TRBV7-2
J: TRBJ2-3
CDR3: CASSLALAGVLTDTQYF

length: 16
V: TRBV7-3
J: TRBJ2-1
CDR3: CASSSPGLGPYNEQFF

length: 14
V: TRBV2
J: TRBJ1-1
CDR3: CASRTGHVNTEAFF

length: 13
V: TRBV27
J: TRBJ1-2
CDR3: CASSFSRGYGYTF

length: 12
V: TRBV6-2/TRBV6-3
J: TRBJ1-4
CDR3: CASSPYLPKLFF

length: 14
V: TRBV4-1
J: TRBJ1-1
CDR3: CASSKTGGNTEAFF